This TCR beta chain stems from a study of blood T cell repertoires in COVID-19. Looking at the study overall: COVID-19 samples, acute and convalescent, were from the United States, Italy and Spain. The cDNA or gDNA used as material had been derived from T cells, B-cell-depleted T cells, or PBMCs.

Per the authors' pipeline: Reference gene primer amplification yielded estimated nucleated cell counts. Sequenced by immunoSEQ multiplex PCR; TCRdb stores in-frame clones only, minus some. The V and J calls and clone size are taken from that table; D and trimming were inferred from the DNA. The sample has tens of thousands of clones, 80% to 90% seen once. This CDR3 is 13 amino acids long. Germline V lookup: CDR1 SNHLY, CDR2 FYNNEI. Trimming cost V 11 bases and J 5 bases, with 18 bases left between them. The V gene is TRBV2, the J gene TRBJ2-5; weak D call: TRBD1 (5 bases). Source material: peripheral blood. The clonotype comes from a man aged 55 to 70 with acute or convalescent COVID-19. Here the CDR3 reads CAGKAGSYETQYF. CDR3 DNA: TGTGCCGGGAAGGCAGGGTCCTACGAGACCCAGTACTTC.